Following are 14 T cell receptor beta chains from one sample sequenced in a study of blood T cell repertoires in COVID-19. Repertoires were generated with immunoSEQ multiplex PCR, while TCRdb's copy carries only in-frame clones and drops some. This table has roughly 190,000 clones, more than 70% appearing once. Sequencing was carried out using peripheral blood. These receptors were taken from a woman aged 55-69 years with acute or convalescent COVID-19.

V is TRBV15 and J is TRBJ2-7; perhaps TRBD2 as D (7 bases). The CDR3 loop spans 13 amino acids. V was clipped by 4 bases and J by 7 bases, with 14 bases between them. The germline V gene encodes CDR1 LNHNV and CDR2 YYDKDF (reference sequence). The CDR3 region is CATSTAGAGEQYF. The CDR3 nucleotides are TGTGCCACCAGCACCGCGGGGGCGGGGGAGCAGTACTTC.

This chain links TRBV19 with TRBJ1-1; a weak D match, TRBD1 (5 bases). CDR1 LNHDA and CDR2 SQIVND come from the germline V gene (reference sequence). V was trimmed by 8 bases and J by 3 bases, leaving 16 bases between them. CDR3 size: 14 residues. Here the CDR3 DNA reads TGTGCCAGTGGAATCGCAGGGTTTGACACTGAAGCTTTCTTT. Translation gives CASGIAGFDTEAFF.

This clone occurred once. V usage is TRBV4-2 and J usage is TRBJ1-1, with a possible D match to TRBD1 (6 bases). V was cut by 1 base and J by 5 bases, with 17 bases left in between. CDR1 LGHNA and CDR2 YNFKEQ come from the germline V gene. CDR3 length: 16 amino acids. This CDR3 is CASSQANRAVWTEAFF. The CDR3 nucleotides read TGTGCCAGCAGCCAAGCGAACAGGGCGGTATGGACTGAAGCTTTCTTT.

J is TRBJ2-1 and V is TRBV24-1; D uncertain. CDR3 size: 13 residues. The V end was cut by 2 bases, the J end by 10 bases, with 11 bases between. Germline assignment: CDR1 KGHDR and CDR2 SFDVKD. The DNA of the CDR3 is TGTGCCACCAGTGATTCCCAGGCACGAGAGCAGTTCTTC. Protein sequence: CATSDSQAREQFF.

This chain connects TRBV7-9 to TRBJ2-2, with a possible D match to TRBD2 (6 bases). The germline gives CDR1 SEHNR, CDR2 FQNEAQ (reference sequence). There are 14 residues in the CDR3. V was trimmed by 5 bases and J by 6 bases, leaving 13 bases between them. The DNA for the CDR3 is TGTGCCAGCAGCCCTCCTAGCGCGGCCGGGGAGCTGTTTTTT. This encodes CASSPPSAAGELFF.

This clone occurred once. J is TRBJ1-6 and V is TRBV27, with TRBD1 matching over 8 bases. The CDR3 is made up of 16 amino acids. The trim removed 5 bases at V and 4 bases at J, leaving 7 bases unmatched. CDR1 is MNHEY and CDR2 is SMNVEV in the germline V gene (reference sequence). The chain's CDR3 is CASSQTGVLYNSPLHF. The CDR3 bases are TGTGCCAGCAGTCAGACAGGGGTCCTTTATAATTCACCCCTCCACTTT.

The rearrangement joins TRBV21-1 to TRBJ2-7; the DNA was not used to check the table's D call, TRBD2. TRBV21-1 is tagged as a pseudogene. This CDR3 spans 16 amino acids. CDR3 region: CASSTPGLAFPYEQYV. The CDR3, as DNA: TGTGCCAGCAGCACTCCGGGACTAGCTTTCCCTTACGAGCAGTACGTC.

V is TRBV19 and J is TRBJ2-1, with 10 bases identical to TRBD1. The CDR3 is 15 amino acids. V dropped 5 bases and J dropped 5; count of bases not matched to a gene: 6. Germline lookup yields CDR1 LNHDA and CDR2 SQIVND (reference sequence). The DNA of the CDR3 is TGTGCCAGTAGTGACAGGGACAGGGGCGACAATGAGCAGTTCTTC. Translation: CASSDRDRGDNEQFF.

The chain carries TRBV24-1 and TRBJ2-5, with 8 bases aligning to TRBD2. The CDR3 totals 13 residues. Germline trimming cut 9 bases from V and 1 base from J; bases unmatched to any gene: 3. The germline V gene has CDR1 KGHDR and CDR2 SFDVKD. The CDR3 DNA reads as TGTGCCACCGCCGGGGGGGTCCAAGAGACCCAGTACTTC. It encodes CATAGGVQETQYF.

This chain uses TRBV5-4 with TRBJ1-6, with 7 nucleotides matching TRBD1. Unmatched junction bases numbered 8, after V lost 4 bases and J lost 7 bases. The CDR3 is made up of 15 amino acids. The germline gives CDR1 SGHNT, CDR2 YYREEE (reference sequence). CDR3 region: CASSAAQGLNSPLHF. In DNA, the CDR3 is TGTGCCAGCAGCGCAGCACAGGGGTTGAATTCACCCCTCCACTTT. Based on the CDR3 plus reference TRBV5-4 and TRBJ1-6, the full variable domain is ETGVTQSPTHLIKTRGQQVTLRCSSQSGHNTVSWYQQALGQGPQFIFQYYREEENGRGNFPPRFSGLQFPNYSSELNVNALELDDSALYLCASSAAQGLNSPLHFGNGTRLTVT.

The chain couples TRBV6-1 to TRBJ1-1, with 7 bases matching TRBD1. Germline V gene lookup returns CDR1 MNHNS and CDR2 SASEGT. J gave up 2 bases and V 3 bases, and 12 bases lay outside the gene matches. The CDR3 sequence is 17 residues long. The CDR3 loop reads CASSDPGGFSFNTEAFF. The CDR3 DNA sequence: TGTGCCAGCAGTGACCCAGGGGGGTTCTCTTTTAACACTGAAGCTTTCTTT.

Remarks on this clone: Its ends do not fully match the called genes, so a read error is possible. The chain is built from TRBV7-2 and TRBJ1-1, with a tentative D call TRBD1 (5 bases). CDR1 and CDR2 from the germline V gene are SGHTA and FQGNSA. This CDR3 contains 13 residues. This chain's CDR3 is CASSLPGNAEAFF. CDR3 bases: TGTGCCAGCAGCTTACCAGGGAACGCTGAAGCTTTCTTT.

The chain couples TRBV28 to TRBJ1-2; D unresolved. The V gene's germline CDR1 is MDHEN and CDR2 SYDVKM. The CDR3 sequence is 13 residues long. The V end was cut by 3 bases, the J end by 3 bases, with 8 bases between. The CDR3 nucleotides read TGTGCCAGCAGTTTTGAGGAGTACTATGGCTACACCTTC. It translates to CASSFEEYYGYTF.

This chain joins TRBV28 and TRBJ1-5, with 7 nucleotides matching TRBD1. The CDR3 runs 15 residues. In germline, CDR1 is MDHEN, CDR2 SYDVKM. V lost 7 bases, J lost 6 bases, and 12 bases stayed unmatched. In nucleotides, the CDR3 is TGTGCCAGCACCGCGACAGGGAGAGGGATTCAGCCCCAGCATTTT. It encodes CASTATGRGIQPQHF. The variable domain in full, with the rest retrieved from reference TRBV28 and TRBJ1-5, is DVKVTQSSRYLVKRTGEKVFLECVQDMDHENMFWYRQDPGLGLRLIYFSYDVKMKEKGDIPEGYSVSREKKERFSLILESASTNQTSMYLCASTATGRGIQPQHFGDGTRLSIL.